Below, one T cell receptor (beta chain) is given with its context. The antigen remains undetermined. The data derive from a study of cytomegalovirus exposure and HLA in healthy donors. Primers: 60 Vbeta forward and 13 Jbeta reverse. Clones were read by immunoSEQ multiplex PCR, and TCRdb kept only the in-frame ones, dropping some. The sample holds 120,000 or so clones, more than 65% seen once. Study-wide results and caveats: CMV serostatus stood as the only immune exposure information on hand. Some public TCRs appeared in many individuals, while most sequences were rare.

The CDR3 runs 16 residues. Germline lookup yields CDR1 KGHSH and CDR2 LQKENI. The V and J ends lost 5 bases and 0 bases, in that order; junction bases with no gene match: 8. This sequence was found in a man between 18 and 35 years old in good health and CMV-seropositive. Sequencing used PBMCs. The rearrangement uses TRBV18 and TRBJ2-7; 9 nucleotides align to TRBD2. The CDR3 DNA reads TGTGCCAGCTCATCCCTAGCGGGACTTTACTCCTACGAGCAGTACTTC. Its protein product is CASSSLAGLYSYEQYF.